The 26 T cell receptor beta chains presented below share a single source sample, sequenced in a study of read filtering for tumor transcriptome and immune sequencing. The library was built from 400 to 500 ng RNA with molecular barcoded adaptors for alpha/delta and beta/gamma chains. One entry per CDR3 protein, called by TCRdb with MiXCR from the reads. The table shows approximately 41,000 distinct CDR3 sequences, with 13% occurring only once. Sample: a population of CD138-negative cells sorted from bone marrow. These TCRs come from a donor aged 40 or over with multiple myeloma.

About this clonotype: A single base separates this from a much larger clone, so it may be a read error. The chain is built from TRBV6-4 and TRBJ2-7; D gene uncertain. The CDR3 loop spans 17 amino acids. V was pared by 4 bases and J by 0 bases, with 19 bases between. Germline loops: CDR1 MRHNA, CDR2 SNTAGT. The CDR3 region has the DNA TGTGCCAGCAGTGTCCCGCCCACCCTCCCGAGCTCCTACGAGCAGTACTTC. Translation gives CASSVPPTLPSSYEQYF.

V and J are TRBV5-1 and TRBJ1-2; no clear D gene. CDR3 length: 15 amino acids. V was clipped by 1 base and J by 0 bases, with 10 bases between them. Germline CDR1 reads SGHRS; CDR2 reads YFSETQ. The CDR3 DNA follows: TGCGCCAGCAGCTTGTCCCAGCGTACTAACTATGGCTACACCTTC. This sequence encodes CASSLSQRTNYGYTF.

This clonotype has more than one count but fewer than ten. This chain links TRBV11-2 with TRBJ1-3; D is perhaps TRBD1 (5 bases). V dropped 5 bases and J dropped 0 bases, with 11 bases sitting between them. The CDR3 consists of 15 residues. Per germline, CDR1 SGHAT and CDR2 FQNNGV. The CDR3, as DNA: TGTGCCAGCAGCCCAGGGAACCCCTCTGGAAACACCATATATTTT. Translation: CASSPGNPSGNTIYF.

This clonotype was counted at least ten times. V is TRBV20-1 and J is TRBJ2-3, with TRBD2 identical over 11 bases. CDR1 and CDR2 from the germline V gene are DFQATT and SNEGSKA (reference sequence). This CDR3 has 22 residues. Unmatched junction bases numbered 24, after V lost 2 bases and J lost 2 bases. In DNA form, the CDR3 reads TGCAGTGCTAGACCCTCTAGTGGGACTAGCGGCACGATAACCCTAAACACAGATACGCAGTATTTT. Its protein is CSARPSSGTSGTITLNTDTQYF.

This clonotype was detected ten times or more. The V and J genes are TRBV6-4 and TRBJ2-3; 12 bases align to TRBD2. The length of the CDR3 is 16 residues. Looked up from germline, CDR1 is MRHNA and CDR2 is SNTAGT. V dropped 4 bases and J dropped 0; count of bases not matched to a gene: 2. The CDR3 spells CASSGLAGVSTDTQYF. Written as DNA, the CDR3 is TGTGCCAGCAGTGGACTAGCGGGGGTTAGCACAGATACGCAGTATTTT.

This clonotype showed up just a few times. The rearrangement links TRBV7-9 to TRBJ2-3, with 8 nucleotides matching TRBD1. The CDR3 sequence is 13 residues long. V lost 5 bases, J lost 5 bases, and 3 bases stayed unmatched. Germline V gives CDR1 SEHNR, CDR2 FQNEAQ (reference sequence). CDR3 sequence: CASSPQGGDTQYF. The CDR3 DNA reads TGTGCCAGCAGCCCACAGGGGGGAGATACGCAGTATTTT.

This clonotype appeared a few times. The chain links TRBV7-9 to TRBJ1-1; unclear D gene. CDR3 length: 11 residues. The germline gives CDR1 SEHNR, CDR2 FQNEAQ (reference sequence). V lost 11 bases and J 3 bases, leaving 10 bases between the germline ends. The CDR3 here is CAAELHTEAFF. The CDR3 coding sequence is TGTGCCGCTGAGCTCCACACTGAAGCTTTCTTT.

This clonotype was observed at least ten times. V is TRBV4-1 and J is TRBJ2-4, with a tentative D call TRBD2 (5 bases). Germline CDR1 and CDR2: MGHRA and YSYEKL. The CDR3 is made up of 17 amino acids. Trimming removed 2 bases at V and 2 bases at J, with 16 bases between. The CDR3 nucleotides are TGCGCCAGCAGCCAACCCTGGCCGGGCGGGTCCAAAAACATTCAGTACTTC. Its protein is CASSQPWPGGSKNIQYF.

The sample holds many counts of this clonotype. V and J are TRBV7-2 and TRBJ2-1, with 8 bases aligning to TRBD2. Germline CDR1 SGHTA, CDR2 FQGNSA. Trimming cost V 5 bases and J 4 bases; bases outside gene matches: 13. This CDR3 contains 17 residues. The CDR3 reads CASSRGGVAGIYNEQFF. CDR3 DNA: TGTGCCAGCAGCCGGGGGGGAGTAGCGGGTATATACAATGAGCAGTTCTTC.

CDR3 residues: CASSPPEFYEQYF. Written as DNA, the CDR3 is TGTGCCAGCAGTCCTCCCGAGTTTTACGAGCAGTACTTC. The chain combines TRBV12-3 or TRBV12-4 with TRBJ2-7; D gene uncertain. The CDR3 is 13 amino acids. Trimming cost V 5 bases and J 4 bases, with 12 bases left between them.

This clonotype was observed a few times. The genes are TRBV18 and TRBJ2-1; TRBD2 is a possible D gene (5 bases). Germline V gene sequence: CDR1 KGHSH, CDR2 LQKENI. Trimming took off 2 bases at V and 8 bases at J, with 10 bases between the two ends. This CDR3 is 13 amino acids long. The CDR3 sequence is CASSPRRGYEQFF. The CDR3 DNA reads TGTGCCAGCTCACCAAGGCGAGGGTATGAGCAGTTCTTC.

This clonotype was seen many times. The chain is built from TRBV3-1 and TRBJ2-1, with TRBD2 matching over 9 bases. Germline trimming cut 1 base from V and 4 bases from J; bases unmatched to any gene: 11. Germline CDR1 reads LGHDT; CDR2 reads YNNKEL (reference sequence). This CDR3 contains 18 residues. The CDR3 DNA reads as TGTGCCAGCAGCCAAGGGGAGGCGGGACTAGCACCTTACAATGAGCAGTTCTTC. Residues: CASSQGEAGLAPYNEQFF.

This clonotype was counted at least ten times. The chain employs TRBV30 and TRBJ2-7; D tentatively reads TRBD1 or TRBD2 (6 bases each). Germline CDR1 reads GTSNPN; CDR2 reads SVGIG (reference sequence). CDR3 size: 12 residues. Trimming took off 3 bases at V and 7 bases at J, with 13 bases between the two ends. CDR3 in DNA: TGTGCCTGGAGAGGGGGGCTGCGGGAGCAGTACTTC. It translates to CAWRGGLREQYF.

Concerning this clonotype: Since no conserved phenylalanine or tryptophan closes the CDR3, a read error is the likely cause. The chain has TRBV20-1 and TRBJ1-1, with D maybe TRBD1 (6 bases). CDR3 size: 17 residues. The germline V and J ends were trimmed by 0 bases and 5 bases, with 22 bases remaining between them. Looked up from germline, CDR1 is DFQATT and CDR2 is SNEGSKA (reference sequence). The CDR3 bases are TGCAGTGCTAGAGATGGCTCATGGGGGGCGGAAGGGACTGAAGCTTTCCTT. Amino acids: CSARDGSWGAEGTEAFL.

This clonotype was counted many times. The chain couples TRBV6-2 or TRBV6-3 to TRBJ2-5; TRBD2 matches at 7 bases. The CDR3 has 14 residues. From germline, CDR1 is MNHEY and CDR2 SVGEGT. V gave up 6 bases and J gave up 0 bases; unmatched junction bases: 4. In nucleotides, the CDR3 is TGTGCCAGCAGCACTGGACTAGACCAAGAGACCCAGTACTTC. Translated, it gives CASSTGLDQETQYF.

As to this clonotype: In this CDR3 the conserved last residue, phenylalanine or tryptophan, is missing, so a read error is likely. V usage is TRBV2 and J usage is TRBJ2-3; weak D call: TRBD2 (6 bases). CDR3 length equals 14 residues. The V gene lost 3 bases and the J gene lost 5 bases, with 12 bases spanning the gap. From germline, CDR1 is SNHLY and CDR2 FYNNEI. The CDR3 loop reads CASSDSGELDTQYL. Written as DNA, the CDR3 is TGTGCCAGCAGTGACTCGGGGGAGTTAGATACGCAGTATCTT.

This clonotype has a count of ten or more. The chain recombines TRBV20-1 with TRBJ2-7; perhaps TRBD2 as D (5 bases). The germline V gene encodes CDR1 DFQATT and CDR2 SNEGSKA (reference sequence). V was clipped by 5 bases and J by 6 bases, with 17 bases between them. The CDR3 extends over 13 amino acids. CDR3 coding DNA: TGCAGTGCTTCAGCCGGGGATCCGGGCGAGCAGTACTTC. Translated: CSASAGDPGEQYF.

The V gene is TRBV12-5, the J gene TRBJ1-5, with no clear D. The germline V and J ends were trimmed by 6 bases and 0 bases, with 6 bases remaining between them. Germline CDR1 and CDR2: LGHNT and FRNRAP. This CDR3 region has 13 residues. In DNA, the CDR3 is TGTGCTAGTGGGGAGGATAGCAATCAGCCCCAGCATTTT. Encoded protein: CASGEDSNQPQHF.

This clonotype was seen repeatedly, ten times or more. The chain is built from TRBV29-1 and TRBJ2-7, with unresolved D. CDR1 SQVTM and CDR2 ANQGSEA come from the germline V gene. This CDR3 is 13 amino acids long. Trimming left V 7 bases short and J 2 bases short, with 15 bases between. DNA for the CDR3: TGCAGCGCCGACGGCATAGGGCCCTACGAGCAGTACTTC. It specifies CSADGIGPYEQYF.

Concerning this clonotype: It may be a read error: a sequence one base away is much more abundant. This CDR3 reads CAWSPGTVASF. The CDR3, as DNA: TGTGCCTGGAGTCCCGGGACCGTAGCTTCCTTT. The genes are TRBV30 and TRBJ1-1; maybe TRBD1 (5 bases). Germline CDR1 GTSNPN, CDR2 SVGIG (reference sequence). The CDR3 totals 11 residues. Complete variable domain (other parts from reference TRBV30 and TRBJ1-1): SQTIHQWPATLVQPVGSPLSLECTVEGTSNPNLYWYRQAAGRGLQLLFYSVGIGQISSEVPQNLSASRPQDRQFILSSKKLLLSDSGFYLCAWSPGTVASFGQGTRLTVV.

Of note for this clonotype: It may be a read error: a sequence one base away is much more abundant. V is TRBV6-1 and J is TRBJ1-5; D remains ambiguous. The germline V gene encodes CDR1 MNHNS and CDR2 SASEGT. The CDR3 extends over 16 amino acids. CDR3 residues: CTSSEVDANSNQPQHF. In DNA form, the CDR3 reads TGTACCAGCAGTGAAGTAGATGCTAATAGCAATCAGCCCCAGCATTTT.

This clonotype was observed many times. The gene calls are TRBV18 and TRBJ2-7, with D maybe TRBD2 (6 bases). Trimming pared 3 bases from V and 5 bases from J, leaving 17 bases between. The germline CDR1 and CDR2 sequences are KGHSH and LQKENI. The length of the CDR3 is 15 residues. The CDR3 loop reads CASSPDAGGVHEQYF. Here the CDR3 DNA reads TGTGCCAGCTCACCTGACGCCGGCGGGGTCCACGAGCAGTACTTC.

This clonotype was seen repeatedly, ten times or more. The chain links TRBV5-1 to TRBJ2-7; perhaps TRBD1 as D (6 bases). The CDR3 runs 11 residues. CDR1 is SGHRS, CDR2 YFSETQ, per germline. V was trimmed by 1 base and J by 10 bases, leaving 9 bases between them. CDR3 nucleotide sequence: TGCGCCAGCAGCTTGACAGGGTTACAGTACTTC. Amino acids: CASSLTGLQYF.

This clonotype was recorded at least ten times. This sequence joins TRBV29-1 and TRBJ2-5; no clear D gene. Looked up from germline, CDR1 is SQVTM and CDR2 is ANQGSEA. The CDR3 is made up of 14 amino acids. V was cut by 1 base and J by 5 bases, with 14 bases left in between. Written as DNA, the CDR3 is TGCAGCGTTGAAGGGGATTACCTTCGGGAGACCCAGTACTTC. It codes for CSVEGDYLRETQYF.

This clonotype has ten or more counts. The chain employs TRBV7-2 and TRBJ2-1, with 7 bases lining up with TRBD2. CDR1 SGHTA and CDR2 FQGNSA come from the germline V gene. The CDR3 totals 14 residues. V dropped 5 bases and J dropped 6; count of bases not matched to a gene: 7. The CDR3 nucleotides are TGTGCCAGCAGCGTTGCCCGGACTAGCAATGAGCAGTTCTTC. Protein sequence: CASSVARTSNEQFF.

This clonotype was detected many times. This chain connects TRBV10-2 to TRBJ1-2; D is possibly TRBD1 (5 bases). V lost 0 bases and J 6 bases, leaving 11 bases between the germline ends. This CDR3 is built from 14 residues. Germline V gene sequence: CDR1 WSHSY, CDR2 SAAADI. CDR3 protein: CASSESGGIDGYTF. The CDR3 DNA reads TGCGCCAGCAGTGAGTCGGGGGGGATTGATGGCTACACCTTC.